This T cell receptor (beta chain) was observed in a study of blood T cell repertoires in COVID-19. The wider study: The cDNA or gDNA used as material had been derived from T cells, B-cell-depleted T cells, or PBMCs.

Using immunoSEQ multiplex PCR, the repertoire was profiled, and TCRdb retains in-frame clones only, with some absent. The sample lists approximately 80,000 clones, around 85% seen once, with roughly 9.6% in the top ten. This sequence was found in a man aged 45-65 years with COVID-19, enrolled during active disease. Sequenced input: peripheral blood.

This CDR3 is CASSSAGGSDEQYF. In DNA, the CDR3 is TGTGCCAGCAGCTCAGCGGGAGGATCTGACGAGCAGTACTTC. This chain joins TRBV5-4 and TRBJ2-7; 9 bases fit TRBD2. J gave up 5 bases and V 3 bases, and 6 bases lay outside the gene matches. The CDR3 is made up of 14 amino acids. Germline lookup yields CDR1 SGHNT and CDR2 YYREEE (reference sequence).